This TCR beta chain was observed in a study of regulatory T cells in long-lasting Graves disease. Only a few counts were recorded for this clonotype. The TCR beta library used iRepertoire HTBI primers with Arm-PCR amplification of CDR3. TCRdb processed the multiplex PCR reads anew with MiXCR; each CDR3 protein has one entry. The repertoire holds more than 400,000 distinct CDR3 sequences, with about 16% as singletons. Trimming removed 1 base from V and 6 bases from J, with 6 bases in between. Germline loops: CDR1 MGHDK, CDR2 SYGVNS. This CDR3 region has 13 residues. Documented time point: newly diagnosed GD, antithyroid drugs for less than 3 months. Extracted RNA from PBMCs served as the source of the TCR library. The data also belong to a second study, concerning T cells in Graves' hyperthyroidism and ophthalmopathy. In that study: Blood also carried most thyroid clonotypes expanded above 0.001.

The TCR sequence derives from a man aged 40-49 years with Graves disease. V and J are TRBV25-1 and TRBJ2-2; D is unclear. The sample in question was peripheral blood mononuclear cells (PBMCs), obtained at new diagnosis, from a patient treated with antithyroid drugs. The CDR3: CASSESGSGELFF. CDR3 bases: TGTGCCAGCAGTGAATCAGGTTCCGGGGAGCTGTTTTTT.